This is a list of T cell receptor beta chains from one sample in a study of Ad26.COV2.S vaccination and SARS-CoV-2 variants. TCRdb's copy holds only in-frame clones and misses some; the assay was immunoSEQ multiplex PCR. Of 360,000 or so clones in the sample, 89% were seen once. The input for sequencing was peripheral blood, taken in a trial of Ad26.COV2.S vaccine versus placebo. These receptors were obtained from a person between 18 and 65 years old who received the Ad26.COV2.S COVID-19 vaccine or a placebo. Each CDR3 is given with its conserved first and last residue. Fields, in order: clone size, J gene, V gene, D gene, CDR3 DNA, CDR3 protein. A D gene is named only where the DNA matches it firmly. Clone size is stated in some rows and not others, as once, few, many or a class when expanded.

clone size: .; J gene: TRBJ2-1; V gene: TRBV28; D gene: .; CDR3 DNA: TGTGCCAGCAGTTTAAACCAGAGATTTGAGCAGTTCTTC; CDR3 protein: CASSLNQRFEQFF
clone size: .; J gene: TRBJ2-7; V gene: TRBV10-1; D gene: .; CDR3 DNA: TGCGCCAGCAGTGAGTCGGGACGAGGCGACGAGCAGTACTTC; CDR3 protein: CASSESGRGDEQYF
clone size: .; J gene: TRBJ2-1; V gene: TRBV9; D gene: .; CDR3 DNA: TGTGCCAGCAGCGGGATCGCATCGGGCGGTGAGCAGTTCTTC; CDR3 protein: CASSGIASGGEQFF
clone size: .; J gene: TRBJ2-5; V gene: TRBV3-1/TRBV3-2; D gene: TRBD2; CDR3 DNA: TGTGCCAGCAGCCAGCCGGGACTAGCTAAATCGGGGTACCAAGAGACCCAGTACTTC; CDR3 protein: CASSQPGLAKSGYQETQYF
clone size: .; J gene: TRBJ1-2; V gene: TRBV28; D gene: .; CDR3 DNA: TGTGCCAGCACCAAAAGGGGAGCGGAGGGCTACACCTTC; CDR3 protein: CASTKRGAEGYTF
clone size: .; J gene: TRBJ2-2; V gene: TRBV5-1; D gene: .; CDR3 DNA: TGCGCCAGCAGCTTTCTCACCGGGGAGCTGTTTTTT; CDR3 protein: CASSFLTGELFF
clone size: .; J gene: TRBJ2-5; V gene: TRBV20-1; D gene: .; CDR3 DNA: TGCAGTGCGGAGAATAGGGAGACCCAGTACTTC; CDR3 protein: CSAENRETQYF
clone size: .; J gene: TRBJ2-7; V gene: TRBV29-1; D gene: .; CDR3 DNA: TGCAGCGCCGAGGGAAGCTCCTACGAGCAGTACTTC; CDR3 protein: CSAEGSSYEQYF
clone size: .; J gene: TRBJ2-7; V gene: TRBV7-2; D gene: TRBD2; CDR3 DNA: TGTGCCAGCAGCCTACTAGCGGGAATCTCCTACGAGCAGTACTTC; CDR3 protein: CASSLLAGISYEQYF
clone size: .; J gene: TRBJ2-7; V gene: TRBV6-5; D gene: .; CDR3 DNA: TGTGCCAGCGGGAGGACTAACATCTACGAGCAGTACTTC; CDR3 protein: CASGRTNIYEQYF
clone size: once; J gene: TRBJ1-2; V gene: TRBV11-3; D gene: .; CDR3 DNA: TGTGCCAGCAGCTTAGATCGGGACTATGGCTACACCTTC; CDR3 protein: CASSLDRDYGYTF
clone size: once; J gene: TRBJ2-6; V gene: TRBV21-1; D gene: .; CDR3 DNA: TGTGCCAGCAGCAATATAACGTCGGGGGTCGGGGCCAACGTCCTGACTTTC; CDR3 protein: CASSNITSGVGANVLTF
clone size: .; J gene: TRBJ2-2; V gene: TRBV28; D gene: TRBD2; CDR3 DNA: TGTGCCAGCCGGGCGCTAGCGGGAGTTGGAACCGGGGAGCTGTTTTTT; CDR3 protein: CASRALAGVGTGELFF
clone size: .; J gene: TRBJ1-1; V gene: TRBV13; D gene: TRBD1; CDR3 DNA: TGTGCCACCCTTACTCAGGGGGGCGCGGCTGAAGCTTTCTTT; CDR3 protein: CATLTQGGAAEAFF
clone size: .; J gene: TRBJ2-6; V gene: TRBV5-1; D gene: .; CDR3 DNA: TGCGCCAGCAGCTTAACAGGGCCTGGGGCCAACGTCCTGACTTTC; CDR3 protein: CASSLTGPGANVLTF
clone size: once; J gene: TRBJ1-4; V gene: TRBV7-9; D gene: TRBD1; CDR3 DNA: TGTGCCAGCAGCTTGAGGACAGGGCAAAAACTGTTTTTT; CDR3 protein: CASSLRTGQKLFF
clone size: .; J gene: TRBJ2-4; V gene: TRBV7-2; D gene: TRBD2; CDR3 DNA: TGTGCCAGCAGCTGGACTCTATCTGGCGGGAGAAACATTCAGTACTTC; CDR3 protein: CASSWTLSGGRNIQYF
clone size: .; J gene: TRBJ2-5; V gene: TRBV6-5; D gene: .; CDR3 DNA: TGTGCCAGCAGTTACTCATTGGGGGAGACCCAGTACTTC; CDR3 protein: CASSYSLGETQYF
clone size: .; J gene: TRBJ1-4; V gene: TRBV2; D gene: TRBD1; CDR3 DNA: TGTGCCAGCAGGATCCGGGACAGGGGTGAAAAACTGTTTTTT; CDR3 protein: CASRIRDRGEKLFF
clone size: .; J gene: TRBJ2-2; V gene: TRBV7-6; D gene: TRBD2; CDR3 DNA: TGTGCCAGCAGCCCGTATCGACTAGCGGGGGCGAACACCGGGGAGCTGTTTTTT; CDR3 protein: CASSPYRLAGANTGELFF
clone size: .; J gene: TRBJ1-1; V gene: TRBV7-9; D gene: .; CDR3 DNA: TGTGCCAGCAGAAGCGGAATTGAAGCTTTCTTT; CDR3 protein: CASRSGIEAFF
clone size: .; J gene: TRBJ2-6; V gene: TRBV29-1; D gene: .; CDR3 DNA: TGCAGCGCTCGGGAGTCGGGGGCCAACGTCCTGACTTTC; CDR3 protein: CSARESGANVLTF
clone size: .; J gene: TRBJ2-1; V gene: TRBV3-1/TRBV3-2; D gene: TRBD2; CDR3 DNA: TGTGCCAGCAGCCAAGATTCTAGCGGGAGGGGCTCGTTCTTC; CDR3 protein: CASSQDSSGRGSFF
clone size: .; J gene: TRBJ2-2; V gene: TRBV18; D gene: .; CDR3 DNA: TGTGCCAGCTCACCCCGCGCAGGGACGAACACCGGGGAGCTGTTTTTT; CDR3 protein: CASSPRAGTNTGELFF
clone size: once; J gene: TRBJ1-5; V gene: TRBV7-2; D gene: .; CDR3 DNA: TGTGCCAGCAGCTTAGTCACAGGGCTTCAGCCCCAGCATTTT; CDR3 protein: CASSLVTGLQPQHF
clone size: .; J gene: TRBJ1-4; V gene: TRBV7-9; D gene: TRBD1; CDR3 DNA: TGTGCCAGCAGCCCCACCGGGACAGCTAATGAAAAACTGTTTTTT; CDR3 protein: CASSPTGTANEKLFF
clone size: .; J gene: TRBJ2-1; V gene: TRBV9; D gene: .; CDR3 DNA: TGTGCCAGCAGCCCCCTCGGGGGGCCCTACAATGAGCAGTTCTTC; CDR3 protein: CASSPLGGPYNEQFF
clone size: once; J gene: TRBJ2-7; V gene: TRBV6-5; D gene: TRBD1; CDR3 DNA: TGTGCCAGCCAAAGGGACAGGGTACCCTACGAGCAGTACTTC; CDR3 protein: CASQRDRVPYEQYF
clone size: .; J gene: TRBJ2-6; V gene: TRBV3-1/TRBV3-2; D gene: .; CDR3 DNA: TGTGCCAGCAATCCAGGGGATCCCCAATTGACTGGGGCCAACGTCCTGACTTTC; CDR3 protein: CASNPGDPQLTGANVLTF
clone size: .; J gene: TRBJ1-3; V gene: TRBV29-1; D gene: .; CDR3 DNA: TGCAGCGTCGGAACTGGAAACACCATATATTTT; CDR3 protein: CSVGTGNTIYF
clone size: .; J gene: TRBJ1-5; V gene: TRBV9; D gene: .; CDR3 DNA: TGTGCCAGCTCAGCGGACAACGGCAATCAGCCCCAGCATTTT; CDR3 protein: CASSADNGNQPQHF
clone size: .; J gene: TRBJ1-1; V gene: TRBV27; D gene: .; CDR3 DNA: TGTGCCAGCAGCCCAGGCGGCACTGAAGCTTTCTTT; CDR3 protein: CASSPGGTEAFF
clone size: .; J gene: TRBJ2-5; V gene: TRBV11-2; D gene: .; CDR3 DNA: TGTGCCAGCAGCTCCGCCGCGTCTGTGGAGACCCAGTACTTC; CDR3 protein: CASSSAASVETQYF
clone size: .; J gene: TRBJ1-2; V gene: TRBV19; D gene: TRBD1; CDR3 DNA: TGTGCCAGTATGGGGGCCAGGGGGACGGGAGGCTACACCTTC; CDR3 protein: CASMGARGTGGYTF
clone size: .; J gene: TRBJ1-4; V gene: TRBV28; D gene: .; CDR3 DNA: TGTGCCAGCAGCTCTTATGAAAAACTGTTTTTT; CDR3 protein: CASSSYEKLFF
clone size: once; J gene: TRBJ2-5; V gene: TRBV18; D gene: TRBD2; CDR3 DNA: TGTGCCAGCTCACCTAGGACTAGCGGGAGCACCTGGAGAGAGACCCAGTACTTC; CDR3 protein: CASSPRTSGSTWRETQYF